This T cell receptor beta chain appears in the sequencing data of a study of blood T cell repertoires in COVID-19. Study information: The origin of the acute and convalescent COVID-19 samples was the United States, Italy and Spain. In each case, the material was cDNA or gDNA derived from T cells, B-cell-depleted T cells, or PBMCs.

CDR1 and CDR2 (germline): SGHNT, YYREEE (reference sequence). V gave up 4 bases and J gave up 5 bases; unmatched junction bases: 8. This CDR3 contains 14 residues. Authors' methods: Amplification from reference gene primers served as the basis for estimated nucleated cell counts. Clones were read by immunoSEQ multiplex PCR, and TCRdb kept only the in-frame ones, dropping some. D and trimming were read from the DNA, whereas the V and J calls and clone size are those reported in that table. Counted here are 120,000 to 150,000 clones, around 84% occurring once; the ten biggest clones make up less than 50%.

The chain joins TRBV5-4 to TRBJ2-5; the match to TRBD2 covers 7 bases. This TCR was sampled from a human donor in a cohort sampled during active COVID-19. Sequenced sample: peripheral blood. CDR3 loop: CASSRDYTGETQYF. CDR3 bases: TGTGCCAGCAGCCGGGACTATACCGGGGAGACCCAGTACTTC.